The source of this T cell receptor beta chain is a study of CD8+CD57+ T cells in acquired aplastic anemia. Germline V gene sequence: CDR1 SNHLY, CDR2 FYNNEI. The CDR3 spans 14 residues. Trimming removed 4 bases from V and 6 bases from J, with 16 bases in between. Study observations and caveats: Patients and controls turned out to have roughly 29 CD8+ CDR3 sequences in common.

Genomic DNA, serving as template, underwent TCR beta VDJ and CDR3 profiling. TCRdb reprocessed the reads with MiXCR, giving one entry per CDR3 protein. This table has 30,000 to 40,000 distinct CDR3 sequences, under 80% appearing once. This clonotype was seen a single time. Its antigen remains unidentified. J is TRBJ2-7 and V is TRBV2; either TRBD1 or TRBD2 may fit D (5 bases each). The sequence was collected from a human donor in good health, serving as a control. The sequencing input was sorted CD4+, CD8+, or CD8+CD57+ T cells (not recorded which) from PBMCs. The CDR3 loop reads CASSADTLGGEQYF. The CDR3 DNA reads as TGTGCCAGCAGTGCGGACACCCTAGGAGGCGAGCAGTACTTC.